The clone carrying this TCR beta chain came up once. The data are from a study of OX40 agonist ivuxolimab in advanced cancers. The table came from immunoSEQ multiplex PCR; TCRdb's copy has only in-frame clones and leaves some out. Of around 80,000 clones in the sample, more than 85% were seen once. This sequence originates from an adult with an advanced solid tumor such as melanoma, head and neck, liver or kidney cancer. Sequencing was performed on CD4+ or CD8+ T cells sorted from blood, taken in a trial of the OX40 agonist ivuxolimab.

CDR3 amino acids: CASSYRGANEKLFF. The CDR3 bases are TGTGCCAGCAGTTACAGGGGGGCTAATGAAAAACTGTTTTTT. V usage is TRBV6-5 and J usage is TRBJ1-4; D perhaps matches TRBD1 (6 bases). V was clipped by 2 bases and J by 3 bases, with 7 bases between them. This CDR3 comprises 14 residues. Germline loops: CDR1 MNHEY, CDR2 SVGAGI.